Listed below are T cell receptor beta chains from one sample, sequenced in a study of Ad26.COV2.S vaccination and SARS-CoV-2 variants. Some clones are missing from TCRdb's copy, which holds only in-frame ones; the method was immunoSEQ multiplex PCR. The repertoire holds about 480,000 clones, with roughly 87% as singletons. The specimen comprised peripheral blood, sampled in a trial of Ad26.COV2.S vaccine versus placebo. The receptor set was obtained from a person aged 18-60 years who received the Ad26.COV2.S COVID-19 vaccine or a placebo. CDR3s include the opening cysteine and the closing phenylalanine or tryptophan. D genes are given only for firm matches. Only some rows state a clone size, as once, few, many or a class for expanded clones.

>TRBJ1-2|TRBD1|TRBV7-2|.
TGTGCCAGCAGCCATGGGACAGGCAACTATGGCTACACCTTC
CASSHGTGNYGYTF
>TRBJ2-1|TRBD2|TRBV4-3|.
TGCGCCAGCAGCCAAGACGTTTTTGCGGGAGTGGTGGATGAGCAGTTCTTC
CASSQDVFAGVVDEQFF
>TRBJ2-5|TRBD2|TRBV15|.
TGTGCCACCAGCAGAGATCTCGCGGGAGGCCAAGAGACCCAGTACTTC
CATSRDLAGGQETQYF
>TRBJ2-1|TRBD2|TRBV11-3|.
TGTGCCAGCAGCCCTACTAGCGGGGGATTCGGTGAGCAGTTCTTC
CASSPTSGGFGEQFF
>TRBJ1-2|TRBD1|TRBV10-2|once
TGCGCCAGCAGTGAGTCGCAGGGGGTGAATGGCTACACCTTC
CASSESQGVNGYTF
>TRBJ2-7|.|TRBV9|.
TGTGCCAGCAGCGTAGAGCCCGGAGTCGCCTACGAGCAGTACTTC
CASSVEPGVAYEQYF
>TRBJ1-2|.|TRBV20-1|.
TGCAGTGCTGCGGATGGCTACACCTTC
CSAADGYTF
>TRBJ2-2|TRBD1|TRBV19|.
TGTGCCAGTAGTAAGGGGGCCAAATCCGCGAACACCGGGGAGCTGTTTTTT
CASSKGAKSANTGELFF
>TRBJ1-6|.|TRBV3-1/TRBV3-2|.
TGTGCCAGCAGCCCGGGCGCTAATTCACCCCTCCACTTT
CASSPGANSPLHF
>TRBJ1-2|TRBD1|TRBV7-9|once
TGTGCCAGCAGCTTAGGGGGGACAGGGGTTGATGGCTACACCTTC
CASSLGGTGVDGYTF
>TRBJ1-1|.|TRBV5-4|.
TGTGCCAGCAGCTTGGAGGGGCCGAGGAACACTGAAGCTTTCTTT
CASSLEGPRNTEAFF
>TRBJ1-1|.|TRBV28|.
TGTGCCAGCAGTTCCGGGAGCACTGAAGCTTTCTTT
CASSSGSTEAFF
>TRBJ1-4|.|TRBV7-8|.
TGTGCCAGCGCCTCCGTCGCGGTTATGACGAGGGGAGAAGAAAAACTGTTTTTT
CASASVAVMTRGEEKLFF
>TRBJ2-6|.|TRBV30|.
TGTGCCTGGAGTTCCTGGTCTGGGGCCAACGTCCTGACTTTC
CAWSSWSGANVLTF
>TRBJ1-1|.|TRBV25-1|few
TGTGCCAGCAGTGACTGGACGGCAACAAGTGAAGCTTTCTTT
CASSDWTATSEAFF
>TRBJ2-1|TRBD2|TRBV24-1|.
TGTGCCACCAGTGATCCGACTAGCGGGAGGGCCCGTGAGCAGTTCTTC
CATSDPTSGRAREQFF
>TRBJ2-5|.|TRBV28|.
TGTGCCAGCAGTTTTGCGGGCCCTGAGACCCAGTACTTC
CASSFAGPETQYF
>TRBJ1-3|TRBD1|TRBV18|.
TGTGCCAGCTCACCGGAGGTGGCCAGGGGGGCAGGAAACACCATATATTTT
CASSPEVARGAGNTIYF
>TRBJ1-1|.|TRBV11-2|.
TGTGCCAGCAGCTTAACGACAGTCACTGAAGCTTTCTTT
CASSLTTVTEAFF
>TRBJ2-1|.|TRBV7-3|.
TGTGCCAGCAGCTTCCGGGATAGAAGCCATGAGCAGTTCTTC
CASSFRDRSHEQFF
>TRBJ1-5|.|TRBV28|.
TGTGCCAGCAGTCCTGGGGGGCGCAATCAGCCCCAGCATTTT
CASSPGGRNQPQHF
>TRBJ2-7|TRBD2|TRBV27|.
TGTGCCAGCAGTTTAAGGGGACTAGCGGGAGGTTTTAGGGCCTACGAGCAGTACTTC
CASSLRGLAGGFRAYEQYF
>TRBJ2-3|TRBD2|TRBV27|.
TGTGCCAGCATGGACAGATCCTTAGCGGGAGGAAGCACAGATACGCAGTATTTT
CASMDRSLAGGSTDTQYF